The clone carrying this T cell receptor (beta chain) was observed a few times. The PCR contained 60 Vbeta and 13 Jbeta primers. Libraries were prepared by immunoSEQ multiplex PCR; TCRdb keeps only in-frame clonotypes and omits some of them. The repertoire holds 150,000 to 200,000 clones, with roughly 80% as singletons. After removal of 2 bases from V and 5 bases from J, the junction contained 6 bases not matched to a gene. The CDR3 is 16 amino acids. The germline V gene encodes CDR1 LNHDA and CDR2 SQIVND (reference sequence). This sample was included in a study of cytomegalovirus exposure and HLA in healthy donors.

The sequenced sample consisted of PBMCs. The sequence derives from a woman in her 30s in good health and CMV-seropositive. The chain links TRBV19 to TRBJ2-1; 10 nucleotides align to TRBD2. CDR3 amino acids: CASSIHSGGGNNEQFF. The CDR3 DNA reads as TGTGCCAGTAGTATACACAGCGGGGGGGGAAACAATGAGCAGTTCTTC.